This TCR beta chain was profiled in a study of T cells in Graves' hyperthyroidism and ophthalmopathy. Study-wide context: Peripheral blood specimens were obtained at initial diagnosis, prior to any treatment.

This clonotype was counted ten times or more. Its antigen is currently unknown. Between the trimmed V and J ends, which lost 6 bases and 5 bases, there was a span of 20 bases. CDR1 and CDR2 (germline): SEHNR, FQNEAQ (reference sequence). This CDR3 has 15 residues. Study observations and caveats: Most thyroid clonotypes expanded above 0.001 were also detected in blood.

The source material, RNA transcripts, was used to amplify TCR beta CDR3 regions. TCR CDR3 underwent first-round RT-PCR with the HTBI primer set. TCRdb redid the calling of the multiplex PCR reads with MiXCR, one entry per CDR3 protein. Here the sample spans around 370,000 distinct CDR3 sequences, approximately 17% being singletons. Exclusions: uncontrolled infection, other autoimmune disease, pregnancy, lactation. The diagnostic basis comprised clinical symptoms, serum thyroxine and TRAb, thyroid ultrasound and orbital computed tomography. This sequence originates from a man aged 18 to 29 with Graves' ophthalmopathy. Source material: blood. This sequence joins TRBV7-9 and TRBJ2-7, with D possibly being TRBD1 (6 bases). CDR3 nucleotides: TGTGCCAGCAGTTTGACGGGACACCGACCTGACGAGCAGTACTTC. This encodes CASSLTGHRPDEQYF.